This TCR beta chain was recovered during a study of blood T cell repertoires in COVID-19. Across the study: Sites across the United States, Italy and Spain contributed samples from acute and convalescent COVID-19. From T cells, B-cell-depleted T cells, or PBMCs came the material, which was cDNA or gDNA.

V trimming: 6 bases; J trimming: 6 bases; junction bases outside the gene matches: 5. This CDR3 has 14 amino acids. CDR1 is MNHEY, CDR2 SVGAGI, per germline. In the study's own analysis: Amplification of reference gene primers was used by the study to estimate nucleated cell counts. Sequencing was performed with immunoSEQ multiplex PCR; in TCRdb, only in-frame clones are kept and a portion is missing. V and J calls and clone size are given by that table; D and trimming were obtained from the DNA. The data hold 240,000 or so clones, with 70% to 90% observed a single time. The chain recombines TRBV6-5 with TRBJ2-2; 9 bases map to TRBD1. Sample: peripheral blood. This TCR was sampled from a man between 60 and 70 years old with acute or convalescent COVID-19. The CDR3 nucleotides read TGTGCCAGCAGCCCCGGGACAGGGCCCGGGGAGCTGTTTTTT. This translates into CASSPGTGPGELFF.